These T cell receptor beta chains were read from a single sample in a study of siplizumab effects on memory and regulatory T cells. Sequencing was performed with immunoSEQ multiplex PCR; in TCRdb, only in-frame clones are kept and a portion is missing. The table records over 85,000 clones, roughly 92% of them present only once. The sample comprised CD4+ T cells sorted from blood. These receptors all stem from a human donor in good health. Each CDR3 is given with its conserved first and last residue. The D gene is left open where the match is weak. Clone size is shown for a subset of rows, as once, few, many or a class of expanded clone.

CDR3aa: CASSRYNTEAFF
CDR3nt: TGTGCCAGCAGTCGATATAACACTGAAGCTTTCTTT
d_gene: NA
len: 12
v_gene: TRBV9
abundance: few
j_gene: TRBJ1-1

CDR3aa: CASSGGLGDSNQPQHF
CDR3nt: TGTGCCAGCAGCGGCGGCTTGGGAGATAGCAATCAGCCCCAGCATTTT
d_gene: NA
len: 16
v_gene: TRBV9
abundance: NA
j_gene: TRBJ1-5

CDR3aa: CAWSSGKPGNEQFF
CDR3nt: TGTGCCTGGAGTTCTGGGAAACCCGGGAATGAGCAGTTCTTC
d_gene: NA
len: 14
v_gene: TRBV30
abundance: NA
j_gene: TRBJ2-1

CDR3aa: CASSVTSSGANVLTF
CDR3nt: TGTGCCAGCAGTGTGACGAGCTCTGGGGCCAACGTCCTGACTTTC
d_gene: NA
len: 15
v_gene: TRBV28
abundance: NA
j_gene: TRBJ2-6

CDR3aa: CASRSPSGGFANTGELFF
CDR3nt: TGTGCCAGTAGGAGTCCTAGCGGGGGGTTCGCGAACACCGGGGAGCTGTTTTTT
d_gene: TRBD2
len: 18
v_gene: TRBV19
abundance: NA
j_gene: TRBJ2-2

CDR3aa: CAISETVAKNIQYF
CDR3nt: TGTGCCATCAGTGAAACGGTAGCCAAAAACATTCAGTACTTC
d_gene: NA
len: 14
v_gene: TRBV10-3
abundance: NA
j_gene: TRBJ2-4

CDR3aa: CASSLRKGGVNEQFF
CDR3nt: TGTGCCAGCAGCTTAAGGAAGGGCGGGGTAAATGAGCAGTTCTTC
d_gene: NA
len: 15
v_gene: TRBV11-3
abundance: NA
j_gene: TRBJ2-1

CDR3aa: CASSDSGRPYGYTF
CDR3nt: TGTGCCAGCAGTGACTCGGGACGGCCTTATGGCTACACCTTC
d_gene: NA
len: 14
v_gene: TRBV6-4
abundance: NA
j_gene: TRBJ1-2

CDR3aa: CAIRIPGQGDLSRTVSTEAFF
CDR3nt: TGTGCCATCAGAATCCCGGGACAGGGAGATTTAAGTCGTACGGTTAGCACTGAAGCTTTCTTT
d_gene: TRBD1
len: 21
v_gene: TRBV10-3
abundance: NA
j_gene: TRBJ1-1

CDR3aa: CASSPFPTQGISGANVLTF
CDR3nt: TGTGCCAGCAGTCCCTTTCCCACACAGGGGATCTCTGGGGCCAACGTCCTGACTTTC
d_gene: TRBD1
len: 19
v_gene: TRBV27
abundance: NA
j_gene: TRBJ2-6

CDR3aa: CASSQGTSGLFGEQFF
CDR3nt: TGCGCCAGCAGCCAAGGGACTAGCGGGTTATTTGGTGAGCAGTTCTTC
d_gene: TRBD2
len: 16
v_gene: TRBV4-1
abundance: once
j_gene: TRBJ2-1

CDR3aa: CASSKLNTLFYGYTF
CDR3nt: TGTGCCAGCAGCAAATTGAACACACTATTCTATGGCTACACCTTC
d_gene: NA
len: 15
v_gene: TRBV21-1
abundance: NA
j_gene: TRBJ1-2

CDR3aa: CAIGTIDSNQPQHF
CDR3nt: TGTGCCATCGGGACAATTGATAGCAATCAGCCCCAGCATTTT
d_gene: NA
len: 14
v_gene: TRBV7-9
abundance: NA
j_gene: TRBJ1-5

CDR3aa: CASSLATGGETQYF
CDR3nt: TGTGCCAGCAGCTTGGCCACAGGGGGAGAGACCCAGTACTTC
d_gene: TRBD1
len: 14
v_gene: TRBV5-6
abundance: NA
j_gene: TRBJ2-5

CDR3aa: CATQKTGNYGYTF
CDR3nt: TGTGCCACCCAAAAGACAGGGAACTATGGCTACACCTTC
d_gene: TRBD1
len: 13
v_gene: TRBV19
abundance: NA
j_gene: TRBJ1-2

CDR3aa: CASSTRTGLDTGELFF
CDR3nt: TGTGCCAGCAGCACCCGGACAGGGCTTGACACCGGGGAGCTGTTTTTT
d_gene: TRBD1
len: 16
v_gene: TRBV7-9
abundance: NA
j_gene: TRBJ2-2

CDR3aa: CASSLVGGTSPLTREQYF
CDR3nt: TGTGCCAGCAGCTTAGTAGGGGGGACTAGCCCCTTAACGCGTGAGCAGTACTTC
d_gene: TRBD2
len: 18
v_gene: TRBV7-6
abundance: NA
j_gene: TRBJ2-7

CDR3aa: CSVQTGASKYEQYF
CDR3nt: TGCAGCGTCCAGACAGGGGCGTCCAAATACGAGCAGTACTTC
d_gene: TRBD1
len: 14
v_gene: TRBV29-1
abundance: once
j_gene: TRBJ2-7

CDR3aa: CASSPPGLDRIVFF
CDR3nt: TGTGCCAGCTCACCACCAGGCTTAGACCGGATTGTTTTCTTT
d_gene: NA
len: 14
v_gene: TRBV18
abundance: NA
j_gene: TRBJ1-1

CDR3aa: CASRNRWGTEAFF
CDR3nt: TGTGCCAGCAGAAATAGGTGGGGGACTGAAGCTTTCTTT
d_gene: NA
len: 13
v_gene: TRBV7-8
abundance: NA
j_gene: TRBJ1-1

CDR3aa: CASSALAGGSTGELFF
CDR3nt: TGTGCCAGCAGCGCCCTGGCAGGGGGGTCCACCGGGGAGCTGTTTTTT
d_gene: NA
len: 16
v_gene: TRBV5-4
abundance: NA
j_gene: TRBJ2-2

CDR3aa: CASSPGQRSTEAFF
CDR3nt: TGTGCCAGCAGCCCCGGACAGCGTAGCACTGAAGCTTTCTTT
d_gene: NA
len: 14
v_gene: TRBV9
abundance: few
j_gene: TRBJ1-1

CDR3aa: CASSSRVPNTGELFF
CDR3nt: TGTGCCAGCAGTTCCCGGGTCCCGAACACCGGGGAGCTGTTTTTT
d_gene: NA
len: 15
v_gene: TRBV27
abundance: NA
j_gene: TRBJ2-2

CDR3aa: CASSPQTQGLTGELFF
CDR3nt: TGCGCCAGCAGCCCACAAACGCAGGGGCTAACCGGGGAGCTGTTTTTT
d_gene: NA
len: 16
v_gene: TRBV5-1
abundance: NA
j_gene: TRBJ2-2

CDR3aa: CASGLVLGTDTQYF
CDR3nt: TGTGCTAGTGGTTTGGTACTTGGCACAGATACGCAGTATTTT
d_gene: NA
len: 14
v_gene: TRBV12-5
abundance: NA
j_gene: TRBJ2-3

CDR3aa: CASSVSFPSETQYF
CDR3nt: TGTGCCAGCAGCGTTAGTTTCCCTTCGGAGACCCAGTACTTC
d_gene: NA
len: 14
v_gene: TRBV9
abundance: NA
j_gene: TRBJ2-5

CDR3aa: CATSRDPPDTQYF
CDR3nt: TGTGCCACCAGCAGAGATCCGCCGGATACGCAGTATTTT
d_gene: NA
len: 13
v_gene: TRBV15
abundance: NA
j_gene: TRBJ2-3

CDR3aa: CASSQLVPYEQYF
CDR3nt: TGTGCCAGCAGCCAACTGGTACCCTACGAGCAGTACTTC
d_gene: NA
len: 13
v_gene: TRBV4-2
abundance: few
j_gene: TRBJ2-7

CDR3aa: CASSPLPGTSTDTQYF
CDR3nt: TGTGCCAGCAGCCCTCTCCCCGGGACTAGCACAGATACGCAGTATTTT
d_gene: NA
len: 16
v_gene: TRBV27
abundance: NA
j_gene: TRBJ2-3

CDR3aa: CASTQTGTSYEQYF
CDR3nt: TGTGCCAGCACCCAGACAGGGACTTCTTACGAGCAGTACTTC
d_gene: NA
len: 14
v_gene: TRBV2
abundance: once
j_gene: TRBJ2-7

CDR3aa: CASGLSPTASNEKLFF
CDR3nt: TGTGCTAGTGGTTTGTCCCCGACAGCCAGTAATGAAAAACTGTTTTTT
d_gene: NA
len: 16
v_gene: TRBV12-5
abundance: once
j_gene: TRBJ1-4

CDR3aa: CASSLPGTGLYGYTF
CDR3nt: TGTGCCAGCAGCTTGCCCGGGACAGGATTATATGGCTACACCTTC
d_gene: TRBD1
len: 15
v_gene: TRBV5-4
abundance: NA
j_gene: TRBJ1-2

CDR3aa: CASSIRAQCPEKLFF
CDR3nt: TGTGCCAGCAGCATAAGAGCACAGTGTCCTGAAAAACTGTTTTTT
d_gene: NA
len: 15
v_gene: TRBV21-1
abundance: once
j_gene: TRBJ1-4

CDR3aa: CASSYPNTEAFF
CDR3nt: TGTGCCAGCAGCTACCCTAACACTGAAGCTTTCTTT
d_gene: NA
len: 12
v_gene: TRBV5-4
abundance: NA
j_gene: TRBJ1-1

CDR3aa: CASSLGEETQYF
CDR3nt: TGCGCCAGCAGCTTGGGTGAAGAGACCCAGTACTTC
d_gene: NA
len: 12
v_gene: TRBV5-1
abundance: once
j_gene: TRBJ2-5

CDR3aa: CAINRGGGGYTF
CDR3nt: TGTGCCATCAATCGGGGAGGGGGTGGCTACACCTTC
d_gene: NA
len: 12
v_gene: TRBV10-3
abundance: NA
j_gene: TRBJ1-2

CDR3aa: CASSTDRGETQYF
CDR3nt: TGTGCCAGCAGCACCGACAGGGGCGAGACCCAGTACTTC
d_gene: TRBD1
len: 13
v_gene: TRBV5-4
abundance: NA
j_gene: TRBJ2-5

CDR3aa: CASSSLGRPSSYNEQFF
CDR3nt: TGTGCTAGCAGCTCACTCGGGAGGCCCTCCTCCTACAATGAGCAGTTCTTC
d_gene: TRBD2
len: 17
v_gene: TRBV7-7
abundance: NA
j_gene: TRBJ2-1

CDR3aa: CASSHLSSGRRNEQFF
CDR3nt: TGTGCCAGCAGCCATCTTTCTAGCGGGAGAAGAAATGAGCAGTTCTTC
d_gene: TRBD2
len: 16
v_gene: TRBV27
abundance: NA
j_gene: TRBJ2-1

CDR3aa: CASSLGQGAGNQPQHF
CDR3nt: TGTGCCAGCAGCTTAGGACAGGGGGCAGGGAATCAGCCCCAGCATTTT
d_gene: TRBD1
len: 16
v_gene: TRBV7-9
abundance: NA
j_gene: TRBJ1-5

CDR3aa: CASSLDGAGEEPQHF
CDR3nt: TGTGCCAGCAGCTTGGACGGGGCAGGGGAGGAGCCCCAGCATTTT
d_gene: NA
len: 15
v_gene: TRBV5-4
abundance: once
j_gene: TRBJ1-5

CDR3aa: CASSEGFRNTF
CDR3nt: TGTGCCAGCAGTGAGGGCTTTAGGAACACCTTC
d_gene: NA
len: 11
v_gene: TRBV2
abundance: NA
j_gene: TRBJ1-2

CDR3aa: CASSGQGFFQETQYF
CDR3nt: TGTGCCAGCTCGGGACAGGGGTTTTTCCAAGAGACCCAGTACTTC
d_gene: TRBD1
len: 15
v_gene: TRBV18
abundance: NA
j_gene: TRBJ2-5

CDR3aa: CASSLGYPGGELFF
CDR3nt: TGTGCCAGCAGCCTGGGGTACCCCGGCGGGGAGCTGTTTTTT
d_gene: NA
len: 14
v_gene: TRBV11-3
abundance: NA
j_gene: TRBJ2-2

CDR3aa: CASRGMGANTEAFF
CDR3nt: TGTGCCAGCAGGGGGATGGGCGCGAACACTGAAGCTTTCTTT
d_gene: NA
len: 14
v_gene: TRBV27
abundance: NA
j_gene: TRBJ1-1

CDR3aa: CASSPGTSGHLSYEQYF
CDR3nt: TGCGCCAGCAGCCCCGGGACTAGCGGACACTTATCCTACGAGCAGTACTTC
d_gene: TRBD2
len: 17
v_gene: TRBV5-1
abundance: NA
j_gene: TRBJ2-7

CDR3aa: CASSTQTPGFAGYTF
CDR3nt: TGTGCCAGCAGCACCCAGACACCCGGGTTTGCTGGCTACACCTTC
d_gene: NA
len: 15
v_gene: TRBV9
abundance: few
j_gene: TRBJ1-2

CDR3aa: CASSAGPSYGYTF
CDR3nt: TGTGCCAGCAGTGCGGGGCCTTCCTATGGCTACACCTTC
d_gene: NA
len: 13
v_gene: TRBV6-6
abundance: NA
j_gene: TRBJ1-2

CDR3aa: CASSSGLFGAYNEQFF
CDR3nt: TGTGCCAGCAGCTCGGGACTCTTTGGGGCCTACAATGAGCAGTTCTTC
d_gene: NA
len: 16
v_gene: TRBV5-4
abundance: NA
j_gene: TRBJ2-1

CDR3aa: CSAYPGNTEAFF
CDR3nt: TGCAGCGCTTACCCAGGGAACACTGAAGCTTTCTTT
d_gene: NA
len: 12
v_gene: TRBV29-1
abundance: NA
j_gene: TRBJ1-1

CDR3aa: CASSRTAPGNQPQHF
CDR3nt: TGTGCCAGCAGCCGGACAGCCCCGGGGAATCAGCCCCAGCATTTT
d_gene: NA
len: 15
v_gene: TRBV4-2
abundance: few
j_gene: TRBJ1-5

CDR3aa: CASSLEAGKTEAFF
CDR3nt: TGTGCCAGCAGCTTAGAAGCGGGGAAGACTGAAGCTTTCTTT
d_gene: NA
len: 14
v_gene: TRBV7-9
abundance: once
j_gene: TRBJ1-1

CDR3aa: CASSIGLAGNTDTQYF
CDR3nt: TGTGCCAGTAGTATAGGACTAGCGGGTAACACAGATACGCAGTATTTT
d_gene: TRBD2
len: 16
v_gene: TRBV19
abundance: NA
j_gene: TRBJ2-3